Given below is one TCR beta chain in context. The antigen remains unidentified. These data originate in a study of cytomegalovirus exposure and HLA in healthy donors. Study observations and caveats: A list of 164 TCR beta chains associated with cytomegalovirus was given. Immune exposure data for these donors was limited to CMV serostatus.

Germline V gene sequence: CDR1 KGHSH, CDR2 LQKENI. Losses at the gene ends were 5 bases for V and 0 bases for J; bases not matched to a gene: 6. The CDR3 length is 15 residues. The primer mix had 60 Vbeta and 13 Jbeta primers. Data came from immunoSEQ multiplex PCR; TCRdb stores just in-frame clones and leaves some out. This sample has fewer than 130,000 clones; 80% occur once, and the top ten carry 2.5% to 3%. V gene TRBV18 combines with J gene TRBJ2-7, with 8 bases identical to TRBD2. The clonotype was recovered from a woman aged 55-70 years in good health and CMV-seropositive. Sequenced sample: PBMCs. In nucleotides, the CDR3 is TGTGCCAGCTCATCGATAGCGGGATCCTCCTACGAGCAGTACTTC. Amino acid sequence: CASSSIAGSSYEQYF. Based on the CDR3 plus reference TRBV18 and TRBJ2-7, the full variable domain is NAGVMQNPRHLVRRRGQEARLRCSPMKGHSHVYWYRQLPEEGLKFMVYLQKENIIDESGMPKERFSAEFPKEGPSILRIQQVVRGDSAAYFCASSSIAGSSYEQYFGPGTRLTVT.